What follows are 11 T cell receptor beta chains derived from one specimen sequenced in a study of technical replicates of blood from several donors. Sequenced by immunoSEQ multiplex PCR; TCRdb stores in-frame clones only, minus some. The sample carries about 83,000 clones, around 92% recorded once. Sequenced: T cells isolated from PBMCs. The receptors were sampled from a human donor in good health.

The chain couples TRBV6-1 to TRBJ1-4, with 7 bases matching TRBD1. Germline V gene data show CDR1 as MNHNS and CDR2 as SASEGT. J gave up 7 bases and V 6 bases, and 11 bases lay outside the gene matches. The CDR3 has 15 amino acids. CDR3 amino acids: CASRNRQGLGEKLFF. Written as DNA, the CDR3 is TGTGCCAGCAGGAATCGACAGGGACTAGGTGAAAAACTGTTTTTT.

This clone was observed once. CDR3 bases: TGTGCCAGCAGTGAATGGGGGGGGGCGCTCCCCTACGAGCAGTACTTC. Residues: CASSEWGGALPYEQYF. The rearrangement links TRBV6-1 to TRBJ2-7; maybe TRBD2 (7 bases). V gave up 2 bases and J gave up 2 bases, with 16 bases separating them. Germline CDR1 and CDR2: MNHNS and SASEGT. This CDR3 comprises 16 residues.

The chain recombines TRBV7-9 with TRBJ2-7; D is undetermined. The V end lost 2 bases, the J end lost 2 bases, and 13 bases lay between the germline ends. Germline loops: CDR1 SEHNR, CDR2 FQNEAQ (reference sequence). The CDR3 totals 15 residues. CDR3 DNA: TGTGCCAGCAGCTTATCCCTGGCCGCAGCCTACGAGCAGTACTTC. As protein: CASSLSLAAAYEQYF.

The chain is built from TRBV27 and TRBJ2-1, with 9 bases lining up with TRBD1. This CDR3 region has 14 residues. Germline CDR1 and CDR2: MNHEY and SMNVEV (reference sequence). Trimming took 6 bases from V and 7 from J; bases not matched to a gene: 7. The CDR3 loop is CASSPYGTGNEQFF. The CDR3, as DNA: TGTGCCAGCAGCCCCTATGGGACAGGGAATGAGCAGTTCTTC.

The chain carries TRBV6-1 and TRBJ1-1, with 8 bases lining up with TRBD1. Trimming cost V 2 bases and J 3 bases; bases outside gene matches: 5. CDR1 and CDR2 (germline): MNHNS, SASEGT. This CDR3 region has 15 residues. The CDR3 DNA sequence: TGTGCCAGCAGTGAAATTCAGGGGGCCGACACTGAAGCTTTCTTT. Translating it yields CASSEIQGADTEAFF.

The chain has TRBV7-9 and TRBJ2-1; a weak D match, TRBD1 (6 bases). V lost 4 bases, J lost 11 bases, and 21 bases lay in between. Germline V gives CDR1 SEHNR, CDR2 FQNEAQ (reference sequence). This CDR3 has 15 amino acids. The CDR3 reads CASSSGDNAAFKQFF. The CDR3 coding sequence is TGTGCCAGCAGCTCCGGGGACAATGCCGCGTTTAAGCAGTTCTTC.

The chain recombines TRBV5-1 with TRBJ2-1; 12 positions match TRBD2. Looked up from germline, CDR1 is SGHRS and CDR2 is YFSETQ. V dropped 0 bases and J dropped 10; count of bases not matched to a gene: 2. The CDR3 consists of 14 residues. CDR3: CASSLALAGGEQFF. For the CDR3, the DNA is TGCGCCAGCAGCTTGGCACTAGCGGGAGGCGAGCAGTTCTTC. Combining the CDR3 with reference TRBV5-1 and TRBJ2-1 gives the whole variable domain KAGVTQTPRYLIKTRGQQVTLSCSPISGHRSVSWYQQTPGQGLQFLFEYFSETQRNKGNFPGRFSGRQFSNSRSEMNVSTLELGDSALYLCASSLALAGGEQFFGPGTRLTVL.

The genes are TRBV5-8 and TRBJ2-3, with 8 bases fitting TRBD2. Germline V lookup: CDR1 SGHTS, CDR2 YDEGEE. This CDR3 is built from 16 residues. V gave up 3 bases and J gave up 2 bases; unmatched junction bases: 8. Here the CDR3 reads CASSYKGLDLTDTQYF. Written as DNA, the CDR3 is TGTGCCAGCAGCTACAAGGGACTAGACCTCACAGATACGCAGTATTTT.

The chain employs TRBV11-3 and TRBJ2-3, with D uncertain. Germline CDR1 SGHNT, CDR2 YENEEA. The CDR3 consists of 15 residues. V was clipped by 4 bases and J by 0 bases, with 11 bases between them. The CDR3 DNA follows: TGTGCCAGCAGCTGGAGTGCGACCAGCACAGATACGCAGTATTTT. This codes for CASSWSATSTDTQYF.

The gene calls are TRBV11-2 and TRBJ2-7; D is possibly TRBD1 (5 bases). CDR1 is SGHAT, CDR2 FQNNGV, per germline. Trimming took off 6 bases at V and 3 bases at J, with 18 bases between the two ends. The CDR3 covers 15 residues. CDR3 bases: TGTGCCAGCAGTTATTCCCTTAGGGGAATCTACGAGCAGTACTTC. Translation: CASSYSLRGIYEQYF.

This clone was seen only once. The chain recombines TRBV2 with TRBJ2-7, with 9 positions matching TRBD2. CDR1 SNHLY and CDR2 FYNNEI come from the germline V gene. V shed 7 bases and J 0 bases; nucleotides not matched to a gene: 4. The CDR3 is 14 amino acids. CDR3 DNA: TGTGCCAGCATGGGACTAGCAGGCTCCTACGAGCAGTACTTC. This encodes CASMGLAGSYEQYF.